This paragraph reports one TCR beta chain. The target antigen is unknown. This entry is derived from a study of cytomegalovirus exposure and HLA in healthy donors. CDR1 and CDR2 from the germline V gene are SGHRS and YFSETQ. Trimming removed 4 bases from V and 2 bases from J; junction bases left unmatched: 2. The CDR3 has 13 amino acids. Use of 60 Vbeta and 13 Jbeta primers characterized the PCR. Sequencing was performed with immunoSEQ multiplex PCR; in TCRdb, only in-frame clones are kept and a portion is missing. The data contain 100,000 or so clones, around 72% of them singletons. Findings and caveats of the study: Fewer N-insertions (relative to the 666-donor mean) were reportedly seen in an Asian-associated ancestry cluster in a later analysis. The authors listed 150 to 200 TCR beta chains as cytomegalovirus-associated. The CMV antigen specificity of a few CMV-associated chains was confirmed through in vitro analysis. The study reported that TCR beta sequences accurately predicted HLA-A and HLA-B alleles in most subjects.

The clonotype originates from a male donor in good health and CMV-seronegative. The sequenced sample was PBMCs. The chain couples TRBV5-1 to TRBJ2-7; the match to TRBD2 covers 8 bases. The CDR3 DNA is TGCGCCAGCAGCGCGGGAGGACCCTACGAGCAGTACTTC. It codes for CASSAGGPYEQYF.